This TCR beta chain stems from a study of shared clonotypes between healthy human individuals. A remark on this clone: Its antigen is unknown.

Broader study findings: Clonotypes that were shared across a few donors made up 4% to 6% of naive CD4 clonotypes.

Trimming stripped 7 bases from V and 0 bases from J, with 15 bases between. Germline CDR1 and CDR2: MDHEN and SYDVKM. This CDR3 region has 15 residues. Several immunoSEQ plates received, in even portions, the genomic DNA of each subset. In replicate PCRs of sorted subsets, approximately 210 ng DNA, roughly 27,000 T cell genomes, was used. The data were produced by immunoSEQ multiplex PCR, yet TCRdb's version contains in-frame clones alone and is incomplete. Among 2 million to 3 million clones, about 92% were seen once, and the ten largest hold around 0.14%. The material sequenced was naive CD4+ T cells sorted from blood. Subset in this sample: CD45RA+ positively selected. The chain couples TRBV28 to TRBJ1-2, with D perhaps matching TRBD1 (5 bases). The clonotype was recovered from a man between 18 and 35 years old in good health. CDR3 sequence: CASTTIGDTNYGYTF. The CDR3 DNA reads as TGTGCCAGCACCACTATAGGGGATACTAACTATGGCTACACCTTC.